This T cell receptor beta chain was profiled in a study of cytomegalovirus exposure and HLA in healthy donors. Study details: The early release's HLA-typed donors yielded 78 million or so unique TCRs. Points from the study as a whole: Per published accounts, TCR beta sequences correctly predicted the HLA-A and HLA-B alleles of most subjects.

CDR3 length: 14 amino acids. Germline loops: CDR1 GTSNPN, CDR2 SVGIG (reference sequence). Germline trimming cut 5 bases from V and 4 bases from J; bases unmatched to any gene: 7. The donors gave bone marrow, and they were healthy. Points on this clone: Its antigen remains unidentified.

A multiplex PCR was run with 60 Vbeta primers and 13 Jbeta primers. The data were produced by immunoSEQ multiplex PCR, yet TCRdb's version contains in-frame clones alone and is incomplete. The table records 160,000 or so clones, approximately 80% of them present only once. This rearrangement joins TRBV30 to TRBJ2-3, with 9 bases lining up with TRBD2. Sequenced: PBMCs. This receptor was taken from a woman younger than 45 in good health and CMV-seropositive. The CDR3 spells CAWYAGGMADTQYF. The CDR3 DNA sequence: TGTGCCTGGTACGCGGGGGGGATGGCAGATACGCAGTATTTT.